The subject of this entry is one T cell receptor (beta chain). Germline V gene data show CDR1 as SGHRS and CDR2 as YFSETQ. This CDR3 region has 16 residues. V was clipped by 4 bases and J by 0 bases; unmatched bases: 5. Original data processing: Amplified reference gene primers provided the basis for estimating nucleated cell counts. The protocol was immunoSEQ multiplex PCR, while the TCRdb copy is restricted to in-frame clones and leaves out a portion. D and trimming come from the DNA, and the V and J calls and clone size come from that table. The sample lists approximately 170,000 clones; about four fifths were seen once. The data are from a study of blood T cell repertoires in COVID-19. Study in general: Acute and convalescent COVID-19 specimens originated in the United States, Italy and Spain. PBMCs, B-cell-depleted T cells, or T cells were the source of the cDNA or gDNA that made up the material.

This TCR derives from an elderly woman with acute or convalescent COVID-19. The gene calls are TRBV5-1 and TRBJ2-2; 8 bases match TRBD1. Specimen: peripheral blood. The CDR3 DNA is TGCGCCAGCAGCCGAGAGGACAGGGCGAACACCGGGGAGCTGTTTTTT. This translates into CASSREDRANTGELFF.